The 27 T cell receptor beta chains below come from one sample, sequenced in a study of beta chain features in type 1 diabetes. cDNA synthesis used the whole RNA isolate, giving expressed TCRB sequences. Method: immunoSEQ multiplex PCR; TCRdb's copy keeps in-frame clones and lacks some. The data show around 280,000 clones, roughly 8% seen once. Material: central memory CD4+ T cells from blood. These receptors were taken from a woman younger than 35 in good health.

This clone was recorded a few times. CDR3 DNA: TGCGCCAGCAGCTTACTCGGGACTAGTGAGGAGACCCAGTACTTC. Translating it yields CASSLLGTSEETQYF. The gene calls are TRBV5-1 and TRBJ2-5, with 8 bases fitting TRBD2. The CDR3 loop spans 15 amino acids. J gave up 5 bases and V 2 bases, and 8 bases lay outside the gene matches. Germline assignment: CDR1 SGHRS and CDR2 YFSETQ.

The chain recombines TRBV28 with TRBJ2-3; TRBD2 matches at 9 bases. The CDR3 length is 16 residues. Germline loops: CDR1 MDHEN, CDR2 SYDVKM. Germline trimming cut 8 bases from V and 1 base from J; bases unmatched to any gene: 10. The CDR3 bases are TGTGCCAGCGAACTAGCGGGCCTAGGGGGCACAGATACGCAGTATTTT. Its protein product is CASELAGLGGTDTQYF.

This clone was counted a few times. This chain's CDR3 is CASSGPKSSGGVTSTDTQYF. The CDR3 nucleotides read TGTGCCAGCAGCGGCCCAAAGAGTAGCGGGGGGGTGACTAGCACAGATACGCAGTATTTT. This chain uses TRBV9 with TRBJ2-3, with TRBD2 matching over 11 bases. The germline CDR1 and CDR2 sequences are SGDLS and YYNGEE. This CDR3 has 20 amino acids. The J segment lost 0 bases and the V segment lost 3 bases, leaving 15 bases of the junction unmatched.

This clone was picked up many times. This sequence joins TRBV7-8 and TRBJ2-1; D not certain. The V gene lost 6 bases and the J gene lost 13 bases, with 7 bases spanning the gap. The germline V gene encodes CDR1 SGHVS and CDR2 FQNEAQ. The CDR3 contains 9 residues. CDR3 DNA sequence: TGTGCCAGCAGGCCCCGCCAGTTCTTC. This translates into CASRPRQFF. Full variable domain (remainder filled in from reference TRBV7-8 and TRBJ2-1): GAGVSQSPRYKVAKRGQDVALRCDPISGHVSLFWYQQALGQGPEFLTYFQNEAQLDKSGLPSDRFFAERPEGSVSTLKIQRTQQEDSAVYLCASRPRQFFGPGTRLTVL.

This clone was seen more than once but under ten times. The chain is built from TRBV7-7 and TRBJ2-3; no clear D. Trimming cost V 5 bases and J 4 bases, with 10 bases left between them. Germline V gene data show CDR1 as SSHAT and CDR2 as FNYEAQ (reference sequence). The CDR3 length is 13 residues. The CDR3 nucleotides read TGTGCCAGCAGCACGCAGACCGCAGATACGCAGTATTTT. Protein: CASSTQTADTQYF.

This chain uses TRBV5-8 with TRBJ1-5; a weak D match, TRBD1 (5 bases). Germline CDR1 reads SGHTS; CDR2 reads YDEGEE. Trimming shortened V by 0 bases and J by 6 bases, and 13 bases separated the two germline ends. The CDR3 runs 15 residues. The CDR3 spells CASSLVTGRTQPQHF. CDR3 DNA sequence: TGTGCCAGCAGCTTGGTCACGGGGCGAACTCAGCCCCAGCATTTT.

This clone has a handful of counts. The rearrangement links TRBV7-8 to TRBJ2-7, with TRBD1 matching 7 bases. The trim removed 5 bases at V and 5 bases at J, leaving 12 bases unmatched. The germline CDR1 and CDR2 sequences are SGHVS and FQNEAQ. The CDR3 is 15 residues long. DNA of the CDR3: TGTGCCAGCAGCATAACCCTGGACAGGTTCCACGAGCAGTACGTC. The encoded protein is CASSITLDRFHEQYV.

This clone was recorded many times. This rearrangement joins TRBV21-1 to TRBJ2-1; TRBD1, the table's D call, was not compared with the DNA. TRBV21-1 is a pseudogene segment. The CDR3 extends over 14 amino acids. CDR3: CASSQGRQYNEQFF. DNA of the CDR3: TGTGCCAGCAGCCAGGGGCGGCAGTACAATGAGCAGTTCTTC.

This clone came up a few times. V gene TRBV18 combines with J gene TRBJ2-6; 7 bases fit TRBD1. CDR1 KGHSH and CDR2 LQKENI come from the germline V gene. V was clipped by 1 base and J by 2 bases; unmatched bases: 17. The CDR3 spans 21 residues. This CDR3 is CASSPQRYQWTGATGANVLTF. For the CDR3, the DNA is TGTGCCAGCTCACCACAGAGATATCAGTGGACAGGCGCAACTGGGGCCAACGTCCTGACTTTC.

The chain joins TRBV19 to TRBJ2-7, with D tentatively TRBD2 (5 bases). Between the trimmed V and J ends, which lost 4 bases and 6 bases, there was a span of 19 bases. Germline values: CDR1 LNHDA, CDR2 SQIVND (reference sequence). This CDR3 is built from 15 residues. The DNA of the CDR3 is TGTGCCAGTAGTAGAAGCCAGAGGGCGCTGGGCGAGCAGTACTTC. Translation: CASSRSQRALGEQYF.

The rearrangement links TRBV15 to TRBJ1-2, with a possible D match to TRBD1 (5 bases). CDR3 size: 15 residues. Trimming shortened V by 5 bases and J by 8 bases, and 21 bases separated the two germline ends. The germline V gene has CDR1 LNHNV and CDR2 YYDKDF (reference sequence). The CDR3 DNA follows: TGTGCCACCAGCCGCTCCGGGACCCTGTCGCGGGGCTACACCTTC. Protein: CATSRSGTLSRGYTF.

J is TRBJ2-3 and V is TRBV7-2; D not certain. Trimming took off 8 bases at V and 1 base at J, with 13 bases between the two ends. This CDR3 has 14 amino acids. Germline loops: CDR1 SGHTA, CDR2 FQGNSA. CDR3 DNA: TGTGCCAGCTGCGAAGTTGGGGGCACAGATACGCAGTATTTT. Protein product: CASCEVGGTDTQYF. The full variable domain, completed using reference TRBV7-2 and TRBJ2-3, is GAGVSQSPSNKVTEKGKDVELRCDPISGHTALYWYRQSLGQGLEFLIYFQGNSAPDKSGLPSDRFSAERTGGSVSTLTIQRTQQEDSAVYLCASCEVGGTDTQYFGPGTRLTVL.

This clone showed up just a few times. In the same sample, other DNA sequences code for this CDR3. The V and J genes are TRBV7-9 and TRBJ2-6; D unclear. This CDR3 has 15 amino acids. Germline loops: CDR1 SEHNR, CDR2 FQNEAQ (reference sequence). V was cut by 5 bases and J by 0 bases, with 8 bases left in between. The CDR3 sequence: CASSLSASGANVLTF. In DNA, the CDR3 is TGTGCCAGCAGCCTTTCGGCCTCTGGGGCCAACGTCCTGACTTTC.

This clone was detected a few times. This chain uses TRBV5-4 with TRBJ2-5; 7 positions agree with TRBD1. J lost 2 bases, V lost 4 bases, and 8 bases had no gene match. CDR1 is SGHNT and CDR2 is YYREEE in the germline V gene (reference sequence). This CDR3 has 15 amino acids. CDR3 in DNA: TGTGCCAGCAGCCAAGGACAGGCGCAACAAGAGACCCAGTACTTC. Translated, it gives CASSQGQAQQETQYF.

In its sample, this clone was seen a few times. The genes are TRBV9 and TRBJ2-1, with a tentative D call TRBD2 (6 bases). The CDR3 consists of 14 residues. Per the germline V gene, CDR1 is SGDLS and CDR2 is YYNGEE. Deletions cut 0 bases from V and 6 bases from J, with 10 bases between. As DNA, the CDR3 is TGTGCCAGCAGCGTAGGCGGGACCCGCAATGAGCAGTTCTTC. Residues: CASSVGGTRNEQFF.

In its sample, this clone was seen many times. The chain has TRBV7-3 and TRBJ1-2; D remains ambiguous. The CDR3 sequence is 13 residues long. Germline CDR1 and CDR2: SGHTA and FQGTGA. V was clipped by 0 bases and J by 12 bases, with 14 bases between them. This chain's CDR3 is CASSLTPKSGDTF. As DNA, the CDR3 is TGTGCCAGCAGCTTAACGCCCAAGTCCGGCGACACCTTC. The full variable domain, rest sourced from reference TRBV7-3 and TRBJ1-2, is GAGVSQTPSNKVTEKGKYVELRCDPISGHTALYWYRQSLGQGPEFLIYFQGTGAADDSGLPNDRFFAVRPEGSVSTLKIQRTERGDSAVYLCASSLTPKSGDTFGSGTRLTVV.

This clone was observed a handful of times. The rearrangement uses TRBV30 and TRBJ2-7; no firm D call. This CDR3 contains 11 residues. Trimming took 2 bases from V and 4 from J, leaving 6 bases between them. In germline, CDR1 is GTSNPN, CDR2 SVGIG (reference sequence). The CDR3 region has the DNA TGTGCCTGGAGTTATAATTACGAGCAGTACTTC. Translated, it gives CAWSYNYEQYF.

This clone was seen only a few times. The chain is built from TRBV2 and TRBJ2-3; TRBD2 might be the D (5 bases). Germline CDR1 SNHLY, CDR2 FYNNEI. Trimming took 8 bases from V and 6 from J, leaving 15 bases between them. CDR3 length equals 13 residues. In DNA, the CDR3 is TGTGCCAGCGGGATAACTAGTTTCGATACGCAGTATTTT. It codes for CASGITSFDTQYF. Full variable domain (missing parts from reference TRBV2 and TRBJ2-3): EPEVTQTPSHQVTQMGQEVILRCVPISNHLYFYWYRQILGQKVEFLVSFYNNEISEKSEIFDDQFSVERPDGSNFTLKIRSTKLEDSAMYFCASGITSFDTQYFGPGTRLTVL.

V gene TRBV7-2 combines with J gene TRBJ2-3, with 9 bases matching TRBD2. Germline V gene sequence: CDR1 SGHTA, CDR2 FQGNSA. V lost 4 bases, J lost 4 bases, and 12 bases stayed unmatched. This CDR3 region has 17 residues. The CDR3 sequence is CASSSLAGANGPDTQYF. For the CDR3, the DNA is TGTGCCAGCAGCTCCTTAGCGGGAGCAAACGGACCAGATACGCAGTATTTT.

This chain links TRBV10-3 with TRBJ1-5, with 9 bases identical to TRBD1. Per germline, CDR1 ENHRY and CDR2 SYGVKD. CDR3 length: 16 amino acids. The J segment lost 1 base and the V segment lost 7 bases, leaving 8 bases of the junction unmatched. CDR3 residues: CAIKPGQGLSNQPQHF. CDR3 nucleotide sequence: TGTGCCATCAAACCCGGACAGGGGCTGAGCAATCAGCCCCAGCATTTT.

The chain's CDR3 is CASRREKLFF. In DNA form, the CDR3 reads TGTGCCAGTAGGAGAGAAAAACTGTTTTTT. V is TRBV19 and J is TRBJ1-4, with D unclear. Per the germline V gene, CDR1 is LNHDA and CDR2 is SQIVND (reference sequence). V lost 6 bases and J lost 8, with 4 bases in between. The CDR3 runs 10 residues.

The V gene is TRBV4-2, the J gene TRBJ1-6; 11 positions match TRBD1. Germline lookup yields CDR1 LGHNA and CDR2 YNFKEQ. Losses at the gene ends were 3 bases for V and 11 bases for J; bases not matched to a gene: 6. CDR3 length: 15 amino acids. CDR3 sequence reads: CASSQDRGQVTPLHF. CDR3 nucleotides: TGTGCCAGCAGCCAGGACAGGGGGCAAGTTACACCCCTCCACTTT.

This clone has a handful of counts. This chain links TRBV7-8 with TRBJ2-7; 8 nucleotides align to TRBD2. Germline V gene lookup returns CDR1 SGHVS and CDR2 FQNEAQ. This CDR3 comprises 14 residues. Trimming took 5 bases from V and 2 from J; bases not matched to a gene: 5. In DNA, the CDR3 is TGTGCCAGCAGCCTCCGGGAGGGACCCTACGAGCAGTACGTC. This codes for CASSLREGPYEQYV.

CDR3 coding DNA: TGTGCCAGCAGCCTGGTCGATACGCAGTATTTT. Translation gives CASSLVDTQYF. J is TRBJ2-3 and V is TRBV2; the D is unclear. Germline loops: CDR1 SNHLY, CDR2 FYNNEI. The CDR3 is 11 amino acids. With 6 bases removed from V and 6 bases from J, the gap between germline ends came to 7 bases.

This clone was seen more than once but under ten times. This chain links TRBV7-3 with TRBJ1-1, with a possible D match to TRBD1 (5 bases). Trimming stripped 5 bases from V and 0 bases from J, with 13 bases between. This CDR3 has 15 residues. CDR1 is SGHTA, CDR2 FQGTGA, per germline. The chain's CDR3 is CASSHSRDLNTEAFF. The CDR3 nucleotides read TGTGCCAGCAGCCATTCAAGGGACTTGAACACTGAAGCTTTCTTT.

A few counts support this clone. The chain combines TRBV11-3 with TRBJ1-2, with unresolved D. Germline V CDR1 and CDR2: SGHNT, YENEEA. Trimming took off 3 bases at V and 0 bases at J, with 8 bases between the two ends. The length of the CDR3 is 14 residues. CDR3 protein: CASSLAYSNYGYTF. The CDR3 region has the DNA TGTGCCAGCAGCTTGGCATATTCTAACTATGGCTACACCTTC.

The chain couples TRBV27 to TRBJ2-7; 8 nucleotides align to TRBD2. The CDR3 extends over 14 amino acids. From germline, CDR1 is MNHEY and CDR2 SMNVEV (reference sequence). Trimming removed 7 bases from V and 7 bases from J; junction bases left unmatched: 12. The CDR3 DNA is TGTGCCAGCAAGCGGAGCGGGAGTAGTGTGGAGCAGTACTTC. This gives the protein CASKRSGSSVEQYF.